What follows are 13 T cell receptor beta chains derived from one specimen sequenced in a study of OX40 agonist ivuxolimab in advanced cancers. The method was immunoSEQ multiplex PCR; TCRdb's version includes in-frame clones alone and lacks a portion of them. Altogether 100,000 or so clones are present, roughly 84% being singletons, with the ten largest covering approximately 0.3%. The material sequenced was CD4+ or CD8+ T cells sorted from blood, taken in a trial of the OX40 agonist ivuxolimab. The receptor set was obtained from an adult with an advanced solid tumor such as melanoma, head and neck, liver or kidney cancer.

This sequence joins TRBV27 and TRBJ1-1; 11 bases align to TRBD1. Germline assignment: CDR1 MNHEY and CDR2 SMNVEV (reference sequence). Trimming took 4 bases from V and 1 from J; bases not matched to a gene: 8. The CDR3 spans 17 residues. CDR3 amino acids: CASSSRTGGARNTEAFF. The CDR3 nucleotides read TGTGCCAGCAGTTCCCGGACAGGGGGCGCGAGGAACACTGAAGCTTTCTTT.

This clone appeared a single time. This chain links TRBV25-1 with TRBJ1-5, with D perhaps matching TRBD1 (5 bases). Per germline, CDR1 MGHDK and CDR2 SYGVNS. This CDR3 is 18 amino acids long. V lost 3 bases and J 2 bases, leaving 20 bases between the germline ends. CDR3: CASSENRGGAEGNQPQHF. The DNA for the CDR3 is TGTGCCAGCAGTGAGAATAGGGGCGGCGCCGAGGGCAATCAGCCCCAGCATTTT. Full variable domain (remainder filled in from reference TRBV25-1 and TRBJ1-5): EADIYQTPRYLVIGTGKKITLECSQTMGHDKMYWYQQDPGMELHLIHYSYGVNSTEKGDLSSESTVSRIRTEHFPLTLESARPSHTSQYLCASSENRGGAEGNQPQHFGDGTRLSIL.

This clone was recorded once. The chain links TRBV27 to TRBJ2-1; D is perhaps TRBD2 (6 bases). The CDR3 consists of 13 residues. V was shortened by 2 bases and J by 7 bases, with 9 bases between the two germline ends. Germline V gene data show CDR1 as MNHEY and CDR2 as SMNVEV (reference sequence). CDR3 sequence reads: CASSLPGGNEQFF. In nucleotides, the CDR3 is TGTGCCAGCAGTTTACCTGGGGGGAATGAGCAGTTCTTC.

The chain uses TRBV6-1 and TRBJ1-5; TRBD1 agrees at 7 bases. The CDR3 contains 15 residues. CDR1 and CDR2 from the germline V gene are MNHNS and SASEGT. The trim removed 3 bases at V and 2 bases at J, leaving 4 bases unmatched. The CDR3 coding sequence is TGTGCCAGCAGTGAGGAGGGGGCGCGCAATCAGCCCCAGCATTTT. Protein: CASSEEGARNQPQHF.

This clone has more than one count but fewer than ten. The chain joins TRBV9 to TRBJ1-1; tentatively, D is TRBD1 (6 bases). CDR3 length: 17 amino acids. V was shortened by 4 bases and J by 5 bases, with 24 bases between the two germline ends. Germline V gene sequence: CDR1 SGDLS, CDR2 YYNGEE. The CDR3 DNA reads as TGTGCCAGCAGCCCACCCCCCCGTGGGGGCGCTTGGACTGAAGCTTTCTTT. This codes for CASSPPPRGGAWTEAFF.

The V and J genes are TRBV5-1 and TRBJ1-3; 8 bases line up with TRBD1. CDR3 length: 16 residues. The J segment lost 7 bases and the V segment lost 3 bases, leaving 12 bases of the junction unmatched. Germline V lookup: CDR1 SGHRS, CDR2 YFSETQ. DNA of the CDR3: TGCGCCAGCAGCTGGGGGTTAGGACAGGGTGTCAACACCATATATTTT. Protein sequence: CASSWGLGQGVNTIYF.

The chain combines TRBV7-9 with TRBJ2-3, with D unclear. Trimming left V 5 bases short and J 2 bases short, with 14 bases between. The germline CDR1 and CDR2 sequences are SEHNR and FQNEAQ (reference sequence). The CDR3 runs to 15 residues. The CDR3 loop reads CASSPPQVNTDTQYF. DNA of the CDR3: TGTGCCAGCAGCCCCCCGCAGGTAAACACAGATACGCAGTATTTT.

This clone has only a few counts. The V gene is TRBV2, the J gene TRBJ1-5, with unresolved D. This CDR3 region has 14 residues. The V end lost 7 bases, the J end lost 0 bases, and 10 bases lay between the germline ends. Germline V CDR1 and CDR2: SNHLY, FYNNEI. In nucleotides, the CDR3 is TGTGCCAGCAACGGAGCCTATAGCAATCAGCCCCAGCATTTT. Translated: CASNGAYSNQPQHF.

This clone appeared once. This chain links TRBV7-6 with TRBJ2-7, with D possibly being TRBD2 (6 bases). Germline lookup yields CDR1 SGHVS and CDR2 FNYEAQ. The CDR3 length is 12 residues. Trimming took off 6 bases at V and 6 bases at J, with 12 bases between the two ends. CDR3 residues: CASSQRGGEQYF. The DNA for the CDR3 is TGTGCCAGCAGTCAAAGGGGAGGCGAGCAGTACTTC.

The chain links TRBV11-3 to TRBJ2-2, with 7 bases aligning to TRBD1. The CDR3 loop spans 16 amino acids. J was trimmed by 4 bases and V by 0 bases; bases with no gene match: 5. The germline gives CDR1 SGHNT, CDR2 YENEEA. This chain's CDR3 is CASSLEGGLGTGELFF. DNA of the CDR3: TGTGCCAGCAGCTTAGAAGGGGGCCTGGGCACCGGGGAGCTGTTTTTT.

The chain couples TRBV19 to TRBJ1-2; perhaps TRBD1 as D (5 bases). With 2 bases removed from V and 0 bases from J, the gap between germline ends came to 10 bases. The germline gives CDR1 LNHDA, CDR2 SQIVND (reference sequence). The CDR3 runs to 15 residues. CDR3 protein: CASSISAGTNYGYTF. In nucleotides, the CDR3 is TGTGCCAGTAGTATATCGGCAGGGACTAACTATGGCTACACCTTC.

The J gene is TRBJ2-3, the V gene TRBV27; 9 nucleotides agree with TRBD1. This CDR3 contains 17 residues. V dropped 7 bases and J dropped 4; count of bases not matched to a gene: 15. Germline CDR1 reads MNHEY; CDR2 reads SMNVEV (reference sequence). The CDR3 sequence: CASTQRAWGTGPDTQYF. CDR3 in DNA: TGTGCCAGCACCCAAAGGGCTTGGGGGACAGGGCCAGATACGCAGTATTTT.

With regard to this clone: One junction end disagrees with the germline gene, perhaps due to a read error. V gene TRBV5-5 combines with J gene TRBJ2-5; the D call may be TRBD1 or TRBD2 (6 bases each). CDR1 is SGHKS, CDR2 YYEKEE, per germline (reference sequence). This CDR3 is built from 13 residues. Written as DNA, the CDR3 is TGTGCCAGCAACTTGGGGGGCAGGGAGACCCAGTACTTC. Its protein is CASNLGGRETQYF.